This TCR beta chain was profiled in a study of control samples from healthy donors and cancer patients (dated by TCRdb to the early 2020s). V has 5 bases trimmed and J has 5 bases trimmed; junction bases matching no gene number 5. The germline V gene encodes CDR1 LNHDA and CDR2 SQIVND (reference sequence). There are 15 amino acids in the CDR3, from cysteine to phenylalanine inclusive. Here the CDR3 DNA is all that survives: 45 bases in frame from base 1. Library prep was done by the immunoSEQ multiplex PCR assay. TCRdb re-hosts the immuneACCESS table, in-frame sequences only. Its copies lack some clones; in the studies checked, an unresolved V gene accounts for under half of them, and the cause for the rest is not known. The table for this sample lists tens of thousands of clones; 93% of them were counted only once. The ten largest clonotypes hold less than 25% of the sample. A note on this clone: It lacks a known antigen. Per-nucleotide qualities are absent, and no much larger clonotype sits a single base away.

The specimen was PBMCs. The TCR sequence derives from a woman in her 50s with head and neck cancer. This chain is built from TRBV19 and TRBJ1-6, and TRBD1 matches 8 of the central bases. The DNA reads TGTGCCAGTAGTCAGGGACAGGCCGATAATTCACCCCTCCACTTT. This encodes CASSQGQADNSPLHF.